This T cell receptor beta chain derives from a study of OX40 agonist ivuxolimab in advanced cancers. Study overall: Patients were dosed intravenously with ivuxolimab at 0.01 to 10 mg/kg every 2 weeks. It was permissible to have had prior anti-PD-1, anti-PD-L1 or anti-CTLA-4 therapy, and about 40% had some.

Libraries were prepared by immunoSEQ multiplex PCR; TCRdb keeps only in-frame clonotypes and omits some of them. The sample shows around 60,000 clones, approximately 91% of them seen only once. This CDR3 region has 17 residues. The V and J ends lost 1 base and 2 bases, in that order; junction bases with no gene match: 3. CDR1 and CDR2 from the germline V gene are LGHNA and YSLEER. This clone has a single count. The sample consisted of CD4+ or CD8+ T cells sorted from blood, taken in a trial of the OX40 agonist ivuxolimab. The origin of this receptor is an adult with an advanced solid tumor such as melanoma, head and neck, liver or kidney cancer. The chain is built from TRBV4-3 and TRBJ2-2; 11 nucleotides line up with TRBD2. CDR3 bases: TGCGCCAGCAGCCAAGTACTAGCGGGGGAAAACACCGGGGAGCTGTTTTTT. Translated: CASSQVLAGENTGELFF.